The 30 T cell receptor beta chains below were found in one sample sequenced in a study of T-cell memory formation after mild COVID-19. TCRdb reprocessed the 5' RACE reads via MiXCR and lists one record per CDR3 protein. The table shows 400,000 or so distinct CDR3 sequences, with 15% to 20% occurring only once. The sequencing input was PBMCs or a T cell subset sorted from them (not recorded which). All receptors derive from an adult woman who had mild COVID-19 (a few samples of this study predate the infection). Cell type and time point are not known.

This sequence joins TRBV7-9 and TRBJ2-4, with D perhaps TRBD1 or TRBD2 (5 bases each). Germline assignment: CDR1 SEHNR and CDR2 FQNEAQ (reference sequence). V gave up 1 base and J gave up 6 bases, with 13 bases separating them. This CDR3 has 15 amino acids. CDR3: CASSLVPRDGNIQYF. CDR3 bases: TGTGCCAGCAGCTTAGTTCCCAGGGACGGAAACATTCAGTACTTC.

This clonotype was seen more than once but under ten times. The V gene is TRBV5-1, the J gene TRBJ1-6, with TRBD1 matching 8 bases. The CDR3 length is 16 residues. Germline lookup yields CDR1 SGHRS and CDR2 YFSETQ. The V gene end was trimmed by 4 bases and the J gene end by 5 bases; junction bases not matched to a gene: 8. DNA of the CDR3: TGCGCCAGCAGCGAAGGACAGGGAACGAATAATTCACCCCTCCACTTT. Translated: CASSEGQGTNNSPLHF.

This clonotype was recorded a few times. The chain employs TRBV9 and TRBJ2-5; TRBD1 matches at 8 bases. Germline CDR1 reads SGDLS; CDR2 reads YYNGEE. V lost 4 bases, J lost 3 bases, and 11 bases stayed unmatched. The CDR3 extends over 16 amino acids. CDR3 nucleotide sequence: TGTGCCAGCAGCCCCCAGGGGGCGGGGACAGAAGAGACCCAGTACTTC. Encoded protein: CASSPQGAGTEETQYF.

The gene calls are TRBV2 and TRBJ1-1, with D possibly matching TRBD1 (5 bases). Deletions cut 3 bases from V and 0 bases from J, with 8 bases between. This CDR3 region has 14 residues. Germline loops: CDR1 SNHLY, CDR2 FYNNEI. This CDR3 reads CASSDGGMNTEAFF. As DNA, the CDR3 is TGTGCCAGCAGTGATGGGGGGATGAACACTGAAGCTTTCTTT.

The chain is built from TRBV6-5 and TRBJ1-2, with 7 bases lining up with TRBD1. The germline V gene encodes CDR1 MNHEY and CDR2 SVGAGI. The V segment lost 2 bases and the J segment 4 bases; nucleotides outside the gene matches: 4. The CDR3 has 14 amino acids. The CDR3 spells CASSYRDRGYGYTF. The CDR3, as DNA: TGTGCCAGCAGTTACCGGGACAGAGGCTATGGCTACACCTTC.

J is TRBJ2-7 and V is TRBV21-1; TRBD1 was called by the table and not checked on the DNA. TRBV21-1 is classified as a pseudogene. The CDR3 has 15 amino acids. The CDR3 sequence: CASSIPGRRSYEQYF. As DNA, the CDR3 is TGTGCCAGCAGCATCCCGGGACGGCGCTCCTACGAGCAGTACTTC.

The V and J genes are TRBV9 and TRBJ2-7; D might be TRBD1 or TRBD2, each matching 7 bases. The CDR3 totals 16 residues. The V gene lost 3 bases and the J gene lost 3 bases, with 19 bases spanning the gap. Germline V gene sequence: CDR1 SGDLS, CDR2 YYNGEE. The CDR3 nucleotides read TGTGCCAGCAGCGCCCTAGACAGGGACTATATCTACGAGCAGTACTTC. Encoded protein: CASSALDRDYIYEQYF.

This chain links TRBV5-1 with TRBJ2-5; 12 bases are shared with TRBD1. The germline CDR1 and CDR2 sequences are SGHRS and YFSETQ. The CDR3 has 16 residues. Germline trimming cut 4 bases from V and 4 bases from J; bases unmatched to any gene: 8. The CDR3 sequence: CASSAGTGGSGETQYF. In nucleotides, the CDR3 is TGCGCCAGCAGCGCCGGGACAGGGGGCTCGGGAGAGACCCAGTACTTC.

V is TRBV5-1 and J is TRBJ1-2; D is possibly TRBD1 (6 bases). Germline-derived CDR1 and CDR2 are SGHRS and YFSETQ. The CDR3 has 15 amino acids. Deletions cut 7 bases from V and 4 bases from J, with 20 bases between. The CDR3 spells CASGGGKLDSYGYTF. CDR3 nucleotides: TGCGCCAGCGGCGGTGGAAAATTGGACAGCTATGGCTACACCTTC.

J is TRBJ1-2 and V is TRBV10-3; D call uncertain. CDR1 ENHRY and CDR2 SYGVKD come from the germline V gene. Trimming left V 3 bases short and J 4 bases short, with 18 bases between. CDR3 length equals 16 residues. The CDR3 DNA follows: TGTGCCATCAGTGAACCCGCCAGTGGGATGGGCTATGGCTACACCTTC. Translation gives CAISEPASGMGYGYTF.

This clonotype was observed a few times. This sequence joins TRBV15 and TRBJ1-4; D unresolved. CDR1 is LNHNV and CDR2 is YYDKDF in the germline V gene (reference sequence). With 3 bases removed from V and 0 bases from J, the gap between germline ends came to 17 bases. CDR3 size: 18 residues. The CDR3 DNA follows: TGTGCCACCAGCAGCGATAGTTTAGGCATTGCAACTAATGAAAAACTGTTTTTT. It yields the protein CATSSDSLGIATNEKLFF.

The chain recombines TRBV4-1 with TRBJ1-2, with D unresolved. Trimming took 4 bases from V and 4 from J, leaving 19 bases between them. In germline, CDR1 is MGHRA, CDR2 YSYEKL. This CDR3 contains 16 residues. As DNA, the CDR3 is TGCGCCAGCAGCCCTGGTGTGATATGGGAATCCTATGGCTACACCTTC. It specifies CASSPGVIWESYGYTF.

CDR3 amino acids: CSARDPGGYNEQFF. CDR3 in DNA: TGCAGTGCTAGAGATCCAGGGGGTTACAATGAGCAGTTCTTC. V is TRBV20-1 and J is TRBJ2-1; 7 bases align to TRBD1. Germline V CDR1 and CDR2: DFQATT, SNEGSKA (reference sequence). V dropped 0 bases and J dropped 4; count of bases not matched to a gene: 3. The CDR3 totals 14 residues.

This clonotype was counted ten times or more. The genes are TRBV3-1 and TRBJ1-6, with 8 nucleotides matching TRBD1. The germline gives CDR1 LGHDT, CDR2 YNNKEL (reference sequence). CDR3 length: 15 amino acids. V shed 1 base and J 9 bases; nucleotides not matched to a gene: 5. CDR3 region: CASSQVGQGLSPLHF. CDR3 coding DNA: TGTGCCAGCAGCCAAGTCGGACAGGGTCTTTCACCCCTCCACTTT.

This clonotype has only a few counts. The rearrangement joins TRBV5-1 to TRBJ2-3, with TRBD2 matching 7 bases. This CDR3 has 15 residues. J was trimmed by 4 bases and V by 1 base; bases with no gene match: 6. Germline V gene sequence: CDR1 SGHRS, CDR2 YFSETQ. The CDR3 loop reads CASSLYGGGPDTQYF. The CDR3 DNA is TGCGCCAGCAGCTTGTACGGGGGAGGGCCAGATACGCAGTATTTT.

For the CDR3, the DNA is TGCAGTGCCGCTGGCGGGGCCTACAATGAGCAGTTCTTC. Its protein is CSAAGGAYNEQFF. V and J are TRBV20-1 and TRBJ2-1; the D gene is possibly TRBD2 (6 bases). CDR1 is DFQATT, CDR2 SNEGSKA, per germline (reference sequence). The CDR3 length is 13 residues. V was clipped by 6 bases and J by 2 bases, with 11 bases between them.

The rearrangement links TRBV12-3 or TRBV12-4 to TRBJ2-5; D is unresolved. The CDR3 has 12 amino acids. V lost 7 bases and J lost 4, with 10 bases in between. In nucleotides, the CDR3 is TGTGCCAGCATCGGAGCCGGAGAGACCCAGTACTTC. This gives the protein CASIGAGETQYF.

Only a few counts were recorded for this clonotype. The chain is built from TRBV12-3 or TRBV12-4 and TRBJ1-5, with a possible D match to TRBD1 (6 bases). V was cut by 5 bases and J by 3 bases, with 8 bases left in between. This CDR3 has 13 residues. The CDR3: CASSGQSNQPQHF. Written as DNA, the CDR3 is TGTGCCAGCAGTGGACAGTCCAATCAGCCCCAGCATTTT.

This clonotype has just a few counts. The chain employs TRBV5-1 and TRBJ2-4; TRBD1 might be the D (8 bases). This CDR3 has 14 residues. CDR1 is SGHRS, CDR2 YFSETQ, per germline. Trimming cost V 4 bases and J 7 bases, with 15 bases left between them. The CDR3: CASSMTGEGNIQYF. CDR3 DNA sequence: TGCGCCAGCAGCATGACAGGGGAGGGTAACATTCAGTACTTC.

The chain employs TRBV5-1 and TRBJ2-7; 9 bases are a match to TRBD2. With V trimmed by 2 bases and J by 3 bases, 3 bases remained unmatched. The germline V gene encodes CDR1 SGHRS and CDR2 YFSETQ. The CDR3 has 14 amino acids. DNA of the CDR3: TGCGCCAGCAGCTTAGGGACTAGCAACTACGAGCAGTACTTC. This translates into CASSLGTSNYEQYF. Variable domain in full (rest from reference TRBV5-1 and TRBJ2-7): KAGVTQTPRYLIKTRGQQVTLSCSPISGHRSVSWYQQTPGQGLQFLFEYFSETQRNKGNFPGRFSGRQFSNSRSEMNVSTLELGDSALYLCASSLGTSNYEQYFGPGTRLTVT.

This clonotype occurred a few times. V is TRBV7-9 and J is TRBJ1-1; D is unclear. The CDR3 length is 16 residues. Per germline, CDR1 SEHNR and CDR2 FQNEAQ (reference sequence). Trimming shortened V by 1 base and J by 1 base, and 13 bases separated the two germline ends. The DNA for the CDR3 is TGTGCCAGCAGCTTAGATCAAACGTGGTCGAACACTGAAGCTTTCTTT. Translation gives CASSLDQTWSNTEAFF.

The chain joins TRBV3-1 to TRBJ1-1; D gene uncertain. This CDR3 spans 13 amino acids. Between the trimmed V and J ends, which lost 6 bases and 5 bases, there was a span of 13 bases. The germline CDR1 and CDR2 sequences are LGHDT and YNNKEL (reference sequence). The CDR3 DNA reads TGTGCCAGCAGTAAAATAGGGAATACTGAAGCTTTCTTT. It yields the protein CASSKIGNTEAFF. Looking up the rest from reference TRBV3-1 and TRBJ1-1 gives the full variable domain: DTAVSQTPKYLVTQMGNDKSIKCEQNLGHDTMYWYKQDSKKFLKIMFSYNNKELIINETVPNRFSPKSPDKAHLNLHINSLELGDSAVYFCASSKIGNTEAFFGQGTRLTVV.

V gene TRBV6-2 or TRBV6-3 combines with J gene TRBJ2-2; possibly TRBD1 or TRBD2 for D (6 bases each). The CDR3 loop spans 16 amino acids. Germline values: CDR1 MNHEY, CDR2 SVGEGT. Trimming shortened V by 7 bases and J by 5 bases, and 20 bases separated the two germline ends. CDR3 in DNA: TGTGCCAGCATTACCCGAGGGGGGATTCGAACCGGGGAGCTGTTTTTT. Protein product: CASITRGGIRTGELFF.

The genes are TRBV12-3 or TRBV12-4 and TRBJ1-1; possible D gene TRBD1, 6 bases. The germline V and J ends were trimmed by 5 bases and 0 bases, with 13 bases remaining between them. The CDR3 length is 15 residues. The CDR3 DNA reads as TGTGCCAGCAGTCCTGGGGGCTCCTTGAACACTGAAGCTTTCTTT. Translation: CASSPGGSLNTEAFF.

The V gene is TRBV5-1, the J gene TRBJ2-1; 8 bases align to TRBD2. This CDR3 has 17 residues. Germline CDR1 and CDR2: SGHRS and YFSETQ. The junction had 10 bases not matched to a gene; V was cut back by 4 bases and J by 1 base. CDR3 region: CASSRDGGAGSYNEQFF. The CDR3 nucleotides are TGCGCCAGCAGCCGGGACGGGGGGGCCGGATCCTACAATGAGCAGTTCTTC.

The rearrangement links TRBV24-1 to TRBJ2-1, with 14 nucleotides matching TRBD2. V was clipped by 5 bases and J by 8 bases; unmatched bases: 4. Germline assignment: CDR1 KGHDR and CDR2 SFDVKD. This CDR3 spans 15 amino acids. The CDR3 protein is CATSATGLAGDEQFF. The DNA of the CDR3 is TGTGCCACCAGTGCAACGGGACTAGCGGGAGATGAGCAGTTCTTC.

This chain joins TRBV2 and TRBJ1-2; 7 nucleotides agree with TRBD1. Germline-derived CDR1 and CDR2 are SNHLY and FYNNEI. V shed 6 bases and J 8 bases; nucleotides not matched to a gene: 6. The CDR3 consists of 12 residues. The CDR3 sequence: CASSQGQQGYTF. The CDR3 DNA reads as TGTGCCAGCAGCCAGGGACAGCAGGGCTACACCTTC.

In this sample, this clonotype turned up a few times. CDR3 in amino acids: CASSYRYGGNGELFF. The CDR3, as DNA: TGCGCCAGCAGCTACCGATACGGTGGGAACGGGGAGCTGTTTTTT. The chain couples TRBV5-1 to TRBJ2-2, with D uncertain. Germline V gives CDR1 SGHRS, CDR2 YFSETQ. V lost 3 bases, J lost 7 bases, and 16 bases lay in between. The CDR3 totals 15 residues.

The chain links TRBV7-2 to TRBJ2-2; tentatively, D is TRBD2 (6 bases). V was trimmed by 5 bases and J by 8 bases, leaving 24 bases between them. This CDR3 is built from 17 residues. The germline V gene encodes CDR1 SGHTA and CDR2 FQGNSA. The CDR3 spells CASSLLPLEGEYGELFF. The DNA of the CDR3 is TGTGCCAGCAGCCTCCTTCCCCTGGAGGGAGAGTATGGGGAGCTGTTTTTT.

This clonotype has a handful of counts. V usage is TRBV11-2 and J usage is TRBJ2-4; D might be TRBD2 (5 bases). Germline V gives CDR1 SGHAT, CDR2 FQNNGV. V lost 2 bases and J 8 bases, leaving 13 bases between the germline ends. The length of the CDR3 is 14 residues. In nucleotides, the CDR3 is TGTGCCAGCAGCTTACCGGAGGCTAGTCACATTCAGTACTTC. This gives the protein CASSLPEASHIQYF.